The 4 T cell receptor beta chains presented below share a single source sample, sequenced in a study of control samples from healthy donors and cancer patients. Sequencing used immunoSEQ multiplex PCR; TCRdb keeps in-frame clones, though not all of them. The data contain roughly 99,000 clones, roughly 86% of them singletons. Sequenced: blood. Every receptor here comes from a man aged 60 to 69 in good health.

This sequence joins TRBV24-1 and TRBJ2-2; the match to TRBD2 covers 11 bases. CDR1 is KGHDR, CDR2 SFDVKD, per germline. The CDR3 runs to 18 residues. V shed 1 base, J shed 2 bases, and the junction held 5 bases outside the gene matches. The CDR3 loop is CATSDLLAGGPNTGELFF. CDR3 DNA sequence: TGTGCCACCAGTGATTTATTAGCGGGAGGGCCTAACACCGGGGAGCTGTTTTTT.

The genes are TRBV9 and TRBJ2-2; TRBD2 is a possible D gene (5 bases). Deletions cut 0 bases from V and 0 bases from J, with 6 bases between. The CDR3 contains 15 residues. CDR1 is SGDLS, CDR2 YYNGEE, per germline. CDR3 sequence: CASSVEGANTGELFF. In DNA, the CDR3 is TGTGCCAGCAGCGTAGAGGGAGCGAACACCGGGGAGCTGTTTTTT. Filled out from reference TRBV9 and TRBJ2-2, the complete variable domain reads DSGVTQTPKHLITATGQRVTLRCSPRSGDLSVYWYQQSLDQGLQFLIQYYNGEERAKGNILERFSAQQFPDLHSELNLSSLELGDSALYFCASSVEGANTGELFFGEGSRLTVL.

The rearrangement links TRBV24-1 to TRBJ2-2, with D uncertain. V was clipped by 1 base and J by 0 bases, with 14 bases between them. Germline CDR1 reads KGHDR; CDR2 reads SFDVKD. The CDR3 length is 18 residues. CDR3 DNA: TGTGCCACCAGTGATTTCCGTCCTTTACTTCCGAACACCGGGGAGCTGTTTTTT. This sequence encodes CATSDFRPLLPNTGELFF.

The rearrangement links TRBV10-3 to TRBJ1-2, with TRBD1 matching 7 bases. Germline V lookup: CDR1 ENHRY, CDR2 SYGVKD. The CDR3 loop spans 14 amino acids. V shed 2 bases, J shed 8 bases, and the junction held 8 bases outside the gene matches. CDR3 in DNA: TGTGCCATCAGTGAGGGCCGGGACAGTTACGGCTACACCTTC. Amino acid sequence: CAISEGRDSYGYTF.